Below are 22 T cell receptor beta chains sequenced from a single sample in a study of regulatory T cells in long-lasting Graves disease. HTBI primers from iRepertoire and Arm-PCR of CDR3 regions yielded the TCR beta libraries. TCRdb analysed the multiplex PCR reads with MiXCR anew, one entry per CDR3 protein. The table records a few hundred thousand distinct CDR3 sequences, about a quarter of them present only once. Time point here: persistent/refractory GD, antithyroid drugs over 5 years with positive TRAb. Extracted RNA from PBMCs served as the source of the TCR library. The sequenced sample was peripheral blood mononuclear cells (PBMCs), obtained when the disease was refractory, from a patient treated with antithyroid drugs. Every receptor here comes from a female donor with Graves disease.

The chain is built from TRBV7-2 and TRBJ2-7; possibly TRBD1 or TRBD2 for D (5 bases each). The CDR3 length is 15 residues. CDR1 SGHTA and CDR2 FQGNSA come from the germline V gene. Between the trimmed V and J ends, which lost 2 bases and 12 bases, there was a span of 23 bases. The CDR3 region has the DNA TGTGCCAGCAGCTTATTGGACTTCGGGGACGGCATGAGGTACTTC. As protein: CASSLLDFGDGMRYF.

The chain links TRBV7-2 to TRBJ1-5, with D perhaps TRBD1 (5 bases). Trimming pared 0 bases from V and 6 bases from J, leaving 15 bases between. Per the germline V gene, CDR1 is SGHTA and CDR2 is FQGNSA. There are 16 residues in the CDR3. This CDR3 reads CASSLAGRVSGQPQHF. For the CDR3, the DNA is TGTGCCAGCAGCTTAGCGGGCAGGGTTTCGGGTCAGCCCCAGCATTTT.

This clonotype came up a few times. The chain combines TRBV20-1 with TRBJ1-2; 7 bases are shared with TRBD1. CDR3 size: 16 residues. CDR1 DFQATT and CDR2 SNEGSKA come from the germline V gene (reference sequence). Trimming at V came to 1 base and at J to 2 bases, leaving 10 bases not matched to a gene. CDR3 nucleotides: TGCAGTGCTAGAGGCACCGGGACAGTGGAGAACTATGGCTACACCTTC. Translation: CSARGTGTVENYGYTF.

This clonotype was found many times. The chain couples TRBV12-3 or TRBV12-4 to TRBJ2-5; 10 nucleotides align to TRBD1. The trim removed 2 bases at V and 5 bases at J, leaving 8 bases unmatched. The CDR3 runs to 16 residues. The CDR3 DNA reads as TGTGCCAGCAGTTTATCCGCGACAGGGGGCGGGGAGACCCAGTACTTC. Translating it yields CASSLSATGGGETQYF.

The CDR3 bases are TGTGCCAGCAGTCCCCGACAGGGTGGGCTATCTGGCTACACCTTC. This translates into CASSPRQGGLSGYTF. The chain couples TRBV28 to TRBJ1-2, with 7 nucleotides matching TRBD1. CDR1 is MDHEN and CDR2 is SYDVKM in the germline V gene. The V and J ends lost 5 bases and 7 bases, in that order; junction bases with no gene match: 13. The CDR3 contains 15 residues.

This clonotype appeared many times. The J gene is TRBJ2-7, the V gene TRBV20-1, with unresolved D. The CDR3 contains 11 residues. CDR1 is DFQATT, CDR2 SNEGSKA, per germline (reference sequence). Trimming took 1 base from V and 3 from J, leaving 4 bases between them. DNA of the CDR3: TGCAGTGCTAGAGCGAACTACGAGCAGTACTTC. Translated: CSARANYEQYF.

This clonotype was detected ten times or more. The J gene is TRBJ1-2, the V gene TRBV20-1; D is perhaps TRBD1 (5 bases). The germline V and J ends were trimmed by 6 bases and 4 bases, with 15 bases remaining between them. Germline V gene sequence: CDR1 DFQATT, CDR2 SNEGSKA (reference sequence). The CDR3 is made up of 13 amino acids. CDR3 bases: TGCAGTGCGGATCGGACAAAGGTCTATGGCTACACCTTC. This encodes CSADRTKVYGYTF.

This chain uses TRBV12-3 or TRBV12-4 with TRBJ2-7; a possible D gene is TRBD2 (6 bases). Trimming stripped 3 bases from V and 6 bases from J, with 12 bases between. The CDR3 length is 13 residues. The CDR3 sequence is CASSFRELGEQYF. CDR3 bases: TGTGCCAGCAGTTTCCGGGAGCTAGGCGAGCAGTACTTC.

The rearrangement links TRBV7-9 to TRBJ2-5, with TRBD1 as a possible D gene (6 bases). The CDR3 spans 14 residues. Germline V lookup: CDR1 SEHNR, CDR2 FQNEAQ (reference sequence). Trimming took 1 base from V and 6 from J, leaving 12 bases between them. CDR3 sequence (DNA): TGTGCCAGCAGCTTAGTCGAGGGACAAAAGACCCAGTACTTC. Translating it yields CASSLVEGQKTQYF.

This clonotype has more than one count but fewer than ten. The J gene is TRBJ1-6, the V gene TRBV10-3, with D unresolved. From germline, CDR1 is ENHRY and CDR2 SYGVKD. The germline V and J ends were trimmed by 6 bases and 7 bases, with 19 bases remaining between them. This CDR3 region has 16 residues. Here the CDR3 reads CAIRRAQIGGNSPLHF. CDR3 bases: TGTGCCATCAGAAGAGCACAAATTGGAGGGAATTCACCCCTCCACTTT.

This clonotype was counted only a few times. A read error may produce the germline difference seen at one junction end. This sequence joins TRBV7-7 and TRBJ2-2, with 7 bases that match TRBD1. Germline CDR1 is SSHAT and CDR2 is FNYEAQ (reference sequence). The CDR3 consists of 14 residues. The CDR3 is CASSPDRPTGELFF. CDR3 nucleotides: TGTGCTAGCAGTCCGGACAGGCCCACCGGGGAGCTGTTTTTT.

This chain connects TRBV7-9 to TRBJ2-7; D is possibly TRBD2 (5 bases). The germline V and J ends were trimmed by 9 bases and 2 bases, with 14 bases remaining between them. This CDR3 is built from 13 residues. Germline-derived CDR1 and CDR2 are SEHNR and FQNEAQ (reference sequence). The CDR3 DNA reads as TGTGCCAGTACACTAGGGCTCCCCTACGAGCAGTACTTC. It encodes CASTLGLPYEQYF.

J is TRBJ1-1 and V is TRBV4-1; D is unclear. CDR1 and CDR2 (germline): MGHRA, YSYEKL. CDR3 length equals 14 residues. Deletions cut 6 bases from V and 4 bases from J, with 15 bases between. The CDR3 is CASSRTAFGTEAFF. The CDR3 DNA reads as TGCGCCAGCAGTCGGACGGCTTTCGGCACTGAAGCTTTCTTT.

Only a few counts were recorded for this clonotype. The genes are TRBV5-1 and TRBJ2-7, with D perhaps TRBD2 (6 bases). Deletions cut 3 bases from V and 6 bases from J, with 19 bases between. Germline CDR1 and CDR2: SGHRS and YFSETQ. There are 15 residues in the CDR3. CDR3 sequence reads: CASSWEVVWGSEQYF. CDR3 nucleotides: TGCGCCAGCAGCTGGGAGGTTGTTTGGGGGAGCGAGCAGTACTTC.

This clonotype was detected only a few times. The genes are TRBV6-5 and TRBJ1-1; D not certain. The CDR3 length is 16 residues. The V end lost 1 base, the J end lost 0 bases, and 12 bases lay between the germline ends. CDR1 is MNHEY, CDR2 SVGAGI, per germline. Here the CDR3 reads CASSYFNGEMNTEAFF. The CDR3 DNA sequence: TGTGCCAGCAGTTACTTTAATGGGGAGATGAACACTGAAGCTTTCTTT.

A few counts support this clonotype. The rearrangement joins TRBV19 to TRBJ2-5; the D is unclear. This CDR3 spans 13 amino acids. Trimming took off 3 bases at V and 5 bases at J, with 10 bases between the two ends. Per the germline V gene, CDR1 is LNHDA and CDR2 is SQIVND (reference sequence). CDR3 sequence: CASSIWNRETQYF. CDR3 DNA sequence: TGTGCCAGTAGTATCTGGAATAGGGAGACCCAGTACTTC. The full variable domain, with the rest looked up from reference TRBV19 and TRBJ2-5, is DGGITQSPKYLFRKEGQNVTLSCEQNLNHDAMYWYRQDPGQGLRLIYYSQIVNDFQKGDIAEGYSVSREKKESFPLTVTSAQKNPTAFYLCASSIWNRETQYFGPGTRLLVL.

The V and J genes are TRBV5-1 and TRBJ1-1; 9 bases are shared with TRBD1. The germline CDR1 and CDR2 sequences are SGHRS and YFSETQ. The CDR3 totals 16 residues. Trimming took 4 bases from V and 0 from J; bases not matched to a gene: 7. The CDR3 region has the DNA TGCGCCAGCAGCCTGGGACAGGGAAACCTGAACACTGAAGCTTTCTTT. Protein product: CASSLGQGNLNTEAFF.

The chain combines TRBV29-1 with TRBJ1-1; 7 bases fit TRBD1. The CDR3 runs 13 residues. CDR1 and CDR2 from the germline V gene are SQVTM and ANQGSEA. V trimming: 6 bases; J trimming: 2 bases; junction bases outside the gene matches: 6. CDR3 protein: CSVMTGNNTEAFF. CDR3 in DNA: TGCAGCGTAATGACAGGGAATAACACTGAAGCTTTCTTT. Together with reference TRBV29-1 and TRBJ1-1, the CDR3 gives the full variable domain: SAVISQKPSRDICQRGTSLTIQCQVDSQVTMMFWYRQQPGQSLTLIATANQGSEATYESGFVIDKFPISRPNLTFSTLTVSNMSPEDSSIYLCSVMTGNNTEAFFGQGTRLTVV.

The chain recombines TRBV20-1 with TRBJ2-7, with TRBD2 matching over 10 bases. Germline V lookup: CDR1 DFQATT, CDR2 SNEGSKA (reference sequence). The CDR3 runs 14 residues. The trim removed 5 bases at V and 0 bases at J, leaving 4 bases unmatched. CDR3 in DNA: TGCAGTGCTTCAGGACTAGCGGCCTCCTACGAGCAGTACTTC. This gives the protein CSASGLAASYEQYF.

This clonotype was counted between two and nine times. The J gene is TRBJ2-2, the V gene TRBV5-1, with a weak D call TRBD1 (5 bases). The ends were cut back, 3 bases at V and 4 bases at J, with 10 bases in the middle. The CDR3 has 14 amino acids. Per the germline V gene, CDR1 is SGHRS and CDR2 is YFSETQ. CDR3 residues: CASSSAGFTGELFF. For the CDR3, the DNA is TGCGCCAGCAGCTCCGCAGGGTTCACCGGGGAGCTGTTTTTT.

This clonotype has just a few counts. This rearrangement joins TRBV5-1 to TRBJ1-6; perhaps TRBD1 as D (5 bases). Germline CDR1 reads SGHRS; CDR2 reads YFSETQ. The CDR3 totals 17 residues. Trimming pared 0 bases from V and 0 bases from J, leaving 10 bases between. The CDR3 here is CASSLDPGGSYNSPLHF. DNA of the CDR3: TGCGCCAGCAGCTTGGACCCGGGGGGCTCCTATAATTCACCCCTCCACTTT.

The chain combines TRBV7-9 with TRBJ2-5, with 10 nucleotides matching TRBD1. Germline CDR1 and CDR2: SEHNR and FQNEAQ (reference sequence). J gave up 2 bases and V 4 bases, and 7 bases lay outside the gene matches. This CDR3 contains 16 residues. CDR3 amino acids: CASSSFDRGRQETQYF. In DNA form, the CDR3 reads TGTGCCAGCAGCTCATTCGACAGGGGGCGTCAAGAGACCCAGTACTTC.